These 20 T cell receptor beta chains share one sample of origin, sequenced in a study of cytomegalovirus exposure and HLA in healthy donors. Primers for the PCR totalled 60 Vbeta and 13 Jbeta. Clones were sequenced by immunoSEQ multiplex PCR, and TCRdb holds only the in-frame ones, with some missing. Of tens of thousands of clones listed, 75% to 90% are singletons. The sequenced sample was PBMCs. The receptors shown here come from a man in his forties or fifties in good health and CMV-seropositive.

J is TRBJ2-4 and V is TRBV5-1; 7 nucleotides align to TRBD1. Germline V gene data show CDR1 as SGHRS and CDR2 as YFSETQ. The junction had 12 bases not matched to a gene; V was cut back by 4 bases and J by 5 bases. The CDR3 is 16 amino acids. The CDR3 spells CASSPRGRGFENIQYF. DNA for the CDR3: TGCGCCAGCAGCCCTCGAGGCAGGGGGTTCGAAAACATTCAGTACTTC. Variable domain in full (rest from reference TRBV5-1 and TRBJ2-4): KAGVTQTPRYLIKTRGQQVTLSCSPISGHRSVSWYQQTPGQGLQFLFEYFSETQRNKGNFPGRFSGRQFSNSRSEMNVSTLELGDSALYLCASSPRGRGFENIQYFGAGTRLSVL.

The chain carries TRBV13 and TRBJ2-3, with 8 bases lining up with TRBD1. The CDR3 is made up of 15 amino acids. The V and J ends lost 4 bases and 7 bases, in that order; junction bases with no gene match: 10. In germline, CDR1 is PRHDT, CDR2 FYEKMQ (reference sequence). The CDR3 sequence: CASSSPDRVVHTQYF. The DNA for the CDR3 is TGTGCCAGCAGCTCCCCGGACAGGGTTGTGCATACGCAGTATTTT.

The chain has TRBV10-3 and TRBJ2-7; 9 positions match TRBD1. Germline CDR1 and CDR2: ENHRY and SYGVKD. With 10 bases clipped from V and 5 bases from J, the junction kept 15 bases outside the gene matches. This CDR3 is built from 15 residues. CDR3 in DNA: TGTGCCACCGCTCCCCAAACAGGGGGCCGAAACGAGCAGTACTTC. Its translation: CATAPQTGGRNEQYF.

V gene TRBV19 combines with J gene TRBJ1-5, with D maybe TRBD1 (5 bases). Trimming stripped 7 bases from V and 2 bases from J, with 21 bases between. Germline V gives CDR1 LNHDA, CDR2 SQIVND (reference sequence). The CDR3 is 17 amino acids. The CDR3 sequence is CASIGLGGGIGNQPQHF. The DNA for the CDR3 is TGTGCCAGTATCGGCCTTGGGGGGGGTATCGGCAATCAGCCCCAGCATTTT.

In this sample, this clone turned up once. The CDR3 loop reads CASSGETGGHTEAFF. In DNA form, the CDR3 reads TGTGCCAGTAGTGGAGAGACAGGTGGGCACACTGAAGCTTTCTTT. The chain has TRBV19 and TRBJ1-1, with D perhaps TRBD1 (6 bases). Germline V CDR1 and CDR2: LNHDA, SQIVND (reference sequence). The CDR3 is 15 residues long. V was trimmed by 5 bases and J by 3 bases, leaving 16 bases between them.

This clone was counted only a few times. V is TRBV7-2 and J is TRBJ2-3, with D possibly TRBD2 on 5 matching bases. Trimming stripped 7 bases from V and 3 bases from J, with 8 bases between. This CDR3 region has 12 residues. Germline V CDR1 and CDR2: SGHTA, FQGNSA. The CDR3 loop is CASTEGTDTQYF. The DNA of the CDR3 is TGTGCCAGCACCGAGGGTACAGATACGCAGTATTTT.

The chain carries TRBV6-5 and TRBJ1-5; TRBD1 is a possible D gene (5 bases). The germline CDR1 and CDR2 sequences are MNHEY and SVGAGI. CDR3 length: 13 residues. V was cut by 6 bases and J by 5 bases, with 11 bases left in between. The CDR3, as DNA: TGTGCCAGCAGACCTGACAGAGATCAGCCCCAGCATTTT. Its protein product is CASRPDRDQPQHF.

V and J are TRBV7-2 and TRBJ1-5; 7 bases are a match to TRBD1. V shed 1 base and J 9 bases; nucleotides not matched to a gene: 15. Per germline, CDR1 SGHTA and CDR2 FQGNSA. The CDR3 spans 17 residues. CDR3 amino acids: CASSLEGSGGSRSPQHF. The CDR3 nucleotides are TGTGCCAGCAGCTTAGAAGGGTCAGGGGGGTCCAGGTCGCCCCAGCATTTT.

This clone came up a few times. The chain is built from TRBV11-3 and TRBJ2-3, with a weak D call TRBD2 (5 bases). In germline, CDR1 is SGHNT, CDR2 YENEEA. The CDR3 has 14 amino acids. The V gene lost 5 bases and the J gene lost 0 bases, with 9 bases spanning the gap. The CDR3 protein is CASSQAASTDTQYF. DNA of the CDR3: TGTGCCAGCAGCCAAGCGGCCAGCACAGATACGCAGTATTTT.

This clone occurred once. The rearrangement joins TRBV5-1 to TRBJ2-1, with 11 bases matching TRBD2. J lost 8 bases, V lost 1 base, and 14 bases had no gene match. Germline loops: CDR1 SGHRS, CDR2 YFSETQ. The CDR3 totals 18 residues. This CDR3 is CASSLRLAGGFGRHEQFF. In DNA, the CDR3 is TGCGCCAGCAGCTTGAGGCTAGCGGGAGGCTTCGGCCGCCATGAGCAGTTCTTC.

The chain carries TRBV7-9 and TRBJ2-2; TRBD2 matches at 15 bases. Germline V lookup: CDR1 SEHNR, CDR2 FQNEAQ (reference sequence). The CDR3 is 18 amino acids. J was trimmed by 5 bases and V by 5 bases; bases with no gene match: 9. In DNA form, the CDR3 reads TGTGCCAGCAGCCAACGGACTAGCGGGAGGGCCCGAACCGGGGAGCTGTTTTTT. Protein product: CASSQRTSGRARTGELFF. The entire variable domain, with the rest obtained from reference TRBV7-9 and TRBJ2-2, is as follows: DTGVSQNPRHKITKRGQNVTFRCDPISEHNRLYWYRQTLGQGPEFLTYFQNEAQLEKSRLLSDRFSAERPKGSFSTLEIQRTEQGDSAMYLCASSQRTSGRARTGELFFGEGSRLTVL.

This chain uses TRBV30 with TRBJ2-6, with TRBD1 as a possible D gene (6 bases). Trimming stripped 3 bases from V and 4 bases from J, with 19 bases between. Per germline, CDR1 GTSNPN and CDR2 SVGIG (reference sequence). The CDR3 is made up of 17 amino acids. Written as DNA, the CDR3 is TGTGCCTGGAGCGGACACAGGGTATCGGGCGGGGCCAACGTCCTGACTTTC. Its protein product is CAWSGHRVSGGANVLTF.

The chain has TRBV5-6 and TRBJ2-7; 12 nucleotides align to TRBD1. CDR1 SGHDT and CDR2 YYEEEE come from the germline V gene. V lost 4 bases and J lost 4; bases outside the gene matches: 6. This CDR3 has 15 amino acids. The CDR3 coding sequence is TGTGCCAGCAGCCCACCGGGACAGGGGGCTTACGAGCAGTACTTC. Translation gives CASSPPGQGAYEQYF.

The chain links TRBV11-3 to TRBJ2-3; D possibly corresponds to TRBD2 (7 bases). V lost 1 base, J lost 5 bases, and 13 bases lay in between. The CDR3 spans 15 residues. Germline CDR1 reads SGHNT; CDR2 reads YENEEA. The CDR3 reads CASSLGNGGRDTQYF. CDR3 DNA sequence: TGTGCCAGCAGCTTAGGGAACGGGGGGCGAGATACGCAGTATTTT.

This chain joins TRBV2 and TRBJ1-1, with D maybe TRBD1 (6 bases). CDR1 is SNHLY, CDR2 FYNNEI, per germline. The CDR3 spans 16 residues. Trimming took off 8 bases at V and 0 bases at J, with 19 bases between the two ends. The CDR3 sequence: CASPRTTGLMNTEAFF. In nucleotides, the CDR3 is TGTGCCAGCCCAAGGACGACAGGACTTATGAACACTGAAGCTTTCTTT.

This clone was seen a few times. The gene calls are TRBV5-6 and TRBJ2-5; no clear D. V was trimmed by 4 bases and J by 6 bases, leaving 22 bases between them. The germline V gene has CDR1 SGHDT and CDR2 YYEEEE. CDR3 size: 16 residues. The CDR3 region is CASSPSPSTSRKTQYF. CDR3 in DNA: TGTGCCAGCAGCCCCTCCCCTAGTACCTCAAGAAAGACCCAGTACTTC.

CDR3 in DNA: TGTGCCACGGGACAGGGTCGCACCGGGGAGCTGTTTTTT. This gives the protein CATGQGRTGELFF. This chain connects TRBV10-3 to TRBJ2-2; 9 nucleotides agree with TRBD1. V was pared by 10 bases and J by 4 bases, with 4 bases of the junction left unmatched. There are 13 residues in the CDR3. Germline CDR1 reads ENHRY; CDR2 reads SYGVKD.

The rearrangement uses TRBV5-8 and TRBJ1-5; 10 nucleotides match TRBD1. Germline CDR1 reads SGHTS; CDR2 reads YDEGEE. The CDR3 runs 14 residues. V was pared by 6 bases and J by 4 bases, with 4 bases of the junction left unmatched. The CDR3 protein is CASNRDRGNQPQHF. In nucleotides, the CDR3 is TGTGCCAGCAACAGGGACAGGGGTAATCAGCCCCAGCATTTT.

The chain couples TRBV10-2 to TRBJ2-1; no clear D. The germline CDR1 and CDR2 sequences are WSHSY and SAAADI. This CDR3 comprises 11 residues. V lost 3 bases and J lost 8, with 5 bases in between. CDR3 in amino acids: CASSDTYEQFF. In DNA form, the CDR3 reads TGCGCCAGCAGTGACACATATGAGCAGTTCTTC.

This clone was detected a few times. At one end the junction does not follow the germline gene, possibly because of a read error. The chain recombines TRBV4-1 with TRBJ2-3, with 9 bases that match TRBD2. Germline assignment: CDR1 MGHRA and CDR2 YSYEKL. The CDR3 sequence is 16 residues long. CDR3 nucleotide sequence: TGCGCCAGCAGCCAGCAGACTAGCGGATACACAGATACGCAGTGTTTT. Its protein is CASSQQTSGYTDTQCF.